This TCR beta chain was observed in a study of molecular identifiers for immune sequencing clone quantification (dated by TCRdb to 2017 to 2018). The study in broad terms: For a replicate experiment, RNA from roughly 18,000 or 92,000 naive CD8 T cells was divided into five aliquots, of which four were sequenced. This methods study benchmarked molecular-identifier clustering-based TCR repertoire sequencing (MIDCIRS) and TCR RNA copy counting, using CD8 T cells to do so. Here is what the overall study found, with its caveats: Clones above 20 RNA copies held over 98% of molecules in CMV-specific effector cells but under 1% in naive cells. The sizes of highly expanded clones could end up underestimated when identical TCR molecules share a barcode. Naive libraries contained spiked-in Jurkat TCR RNA (roughly ten copies' worth), which is not part of the donor repertoire. Modeling gave about 3.3 recovered TCR RNA copies per cell versus approximately 9 by digital PCR, implying around 33% capture efficiency. Spiked-in Jurkat TCR RNA equivalent to a single cell was reported to be detectable even among 850,000 to 1,000,000 naive CD8 T cells. When barcode sub-clustering was omitted, TCR diversity was inflated by chimeric consensus sequences, with chimeras reaching as high as 47%.

Libraries of naive CD8 T cells were built from approximately 20,000 to 1,000,000 sorted cells, with 10%, 30% or 50% of the purified RNA used. Naive CD8 T cells were FACS-sorted as CD8+CD4-CCR7+CD45RA+ on a BD FACSAria II into RLT Plus buffer. To test detection sensitivity, Jurkat RNA equal to fewer than 13 TCR copies was added to samples of about 17,000-1,100,000 naive CD8 T cells. Enrichment of CD8 T cells was done with RosetteSep CD8+ T Cell Enrichment Cocktail plus Ficoll-Paque, and ACK red cell lysis came afterward. This clonotype was counted many times. The target of this receptor is not known. No quality values exist for individual bases; no much larger clone is one base distant. At the junction V is shortened by 3 bases and J by 3 bases, with 11 bases in between. Based on the germline V gene, the CDR1 and CDR2 sequences are MGHDK and SYGVNS. The cysteine opens and the phenylalanine closes a CDR3 of 14 amino acids. Kept here is only the CDR3 DNA, which spans 42 bases and is read in frame from base 1.

The receptor library was made with PCR. The run used a NextSeq 500. Bulk TCR libraries were made following a previously described method, with the TCR primers given in Table S5. The Qiagen AllPrep DNA/RNA kit was used to purify total RNA. Before analysis, reads from multiple sequencing runs of the same library were pooled. As for how the authors treated the data: Reads were retained only if their TCR constant sequence matched exactly, and those retained reads were trimmed to 150 nt and grouped according to their 12-nt molecular barcodes. Reads inside each barcode group were sub-clustered using a 15% Levenshtein threshold, and a quality-weighted consensus sequence was constructed for each RNA molecule. Non-functional sequences were removed, as were lower-count sequences one edit away from another. On the basis of fitting two negative binomial distributions, barcode sub-clusters with fewer than 20% of the maximum read count were discarded. TCRdb reanalyzed the raw reads on its own, using fastp at Q25 for trimming and MiXCR for clone calling, and kept in-frame beta chains. Entries that share a CDR3 protein sequence are merged under the most common genes and DNA. These V and J calls derive from TCRdb rather than the authors' analysis. The table for this sample lists hundreds of thousands of distinct CDR3 sequences; roughly 27% of them were counted only once. The ten largest account for 0.6% to 0.9% of the sample.

The chain was built from TRBV25-1 and TRBJ2-5; matching of 6 bases hints at TRBD2 as the D gene. This clonotype was obtained from a human donor in good health. Some libraries in this study had Jurkat cell RNA spiked in. Sequencing used naive CD8+ T cells from blood, with Jurkat cell RNA spiked in. What the cell subset or site label conveys for this sample: FACS-sorted CD8+CD4-CCR7+CD45RA+ naive T cells. The sequence in DNA is TGTGCCAGCAGTGACTGGGGAGGAGAAGAGACCCAGTACTTC. Its amino acids are CASSDWGGEETQYF.